One and the same sample provided the 21 T cell receptor beta chains below, sequenced in a study of T cell changes during pregnancy in multiple sclerosis. Using immunoSEQ multiplex PCR, the repertoire was profiled, and TCRdb retains in-frame clones only, with some absent. This table holds approximately 60,000 clones, 90% to 95% found once. Material: peripheral blood, obtained before pregnancy. The receptors were sampled from a female donor with multiple sclerosis, enrolled in a pregnancy study.

The chain has TRBV18 and TRBJ1-1; no firm D call. The CDR3 is 14 amino acids. Looked up from germline, CDR1 is KGHSH and CDR2 is LQKENI. V was pared by 1 base and J by 4 bases, with 10 bases between. As DNA, the CDR3 is TGTGCCAGCTCACCACGTACAGTAGGCACTGAAGCTTTCTTT. Its protein is CASSPRTVGTEAFF.

The chain is built from TRBV14 and TRBJ2-5; 8 nucleotides align to TRBD2. V trimming: 0 bases; J trimming: 5 bases; junction bases outside the gene matches: 11. Looked up from germline, CDR1 is SGHDN and CDR2 is FVKESK. This CDR3 contains 17 residues. In DNA form, the CDR3 reads TGTGCCAGCAGCCAAGATCGTACGGGGGGGACGATGGAGACCCAGTACTTC. Encoded protein: CASSQDRTGGTMETQYF.

This sequence joins TRBV9 and TRBJ2-3; D gene ambiguous. Germline V lookup: CDR1 SGDLS, CDR2 YYNGEE. The V gene lost 4 bases and the J gene lost 4 bases, with 10 bases spanning the gap. CDR3 length: 13 residues. Written as DNA, the CDR3 is TGTGCCAGCAGCATGAGTCCATCAGATACGCAGTATTTT. Translating gives CASSMSPSDTQYF.

This chain joins TRBV6-4 and TRBJ2-3; 7 bases are a match to TRBD2. This CDR3 has 14 residues. V lost 5 bases to trimming and J lost 2 bases; unmatched junction nucleotides: 4. Per the germline V gene, CDR1 is MRHNA and CDR2 is SNTAGT. This CDR3 reads CASSPSGSTDTQYF. The CDR3 nucleotides read TGTGCCAGCAGTCCTAGCGGCTCCACAGATACGCAGTATTTT.

The chain couples TRBV5-4 to TRBJ2-3; 14 bases are shared with TRBD2. V gave up 3 bases and J gave up 5 bases; unmatched junction bases: 5. The CDR3 runs to 16 residues. Germline values: CDR1 SGHNT, CDR2 YYREEE (reference sequence). Here the CDR3 reads CASSSRLAGGEDTQYF. As DNA, the CDR3 is TGTGCCAGCAGCTCCCGACTAGCGGGGGGGGAAGATACGCAGTATTTT. The complete variable domain, with remaining parts taken from reference TRBV5-4 and TRBJ2-3, reads ETGVTQSPTHLIKTRGQQVTLRCSSQSGHNTVSWYQQALGQGPQFIFQYYREEENGRGNFPPRFSGLQFPNYSSELNVNALELDDSALYLCASSSRLAGGEDTQYFGPGTRLTVL.

This clone was picked up one time. This specimen includes other DNA sequences encoding the same CDR3. The chain recombines TRBV19 with TRBJ2-5; possibly TRBD2 for D (5 bases). Trimming stripped 1 base from V and 1 base from J, with 13 bases between. Germline V gene data show CDR1 as LNHDA and CDR2 as SQIVND (reference sequence). The CDR3 has 16 amino acids. The CDR3 is CASSIAAGVRQETQYF. The CDR3 DNA is TGTGCCAGTAGTATAGCCGCCGGGGTCCGCCAAGAGACCCAGTACTTC. Variable domain in full (rest from reference TRBV19 and TRBJ2-5): DGGITQSPKYLFRKEGQNVTLSCEQNLNHDAMYWYRQDPGQGLRLIYYSQIVNDFQKGDIAEGYSVSREKKESFPLTVTSAQKNPTAFYLCASSIAAGVRQETQYFGPGTRLLVL.

This chain uses TRBV6-5 with TRBJ1-5; 8 positions agree with TRBD1. Trimming cost V 7 bases and J 5 bases; bases outside gene matches: 7. Germline lookup yields CDR1 MNHEY and CDR2 SVGAGI. The CDR3 totals 14 residues. CDR3 residues: CASKLDRVHQPQHF. The CDR3 coding sequence is TGTGCCAGCAAATTGGACAGGGTCCATCAGCCCCAGCATTTT.

The chain combines TRBV19 with TRBJ1-2, with 7 bases lining up with TRBD1. After removal of 2 bases from V and 4 bases from J, the junction contained 10 bases not matched to a gene. The germline gives CDR1 LNHDA, CDR2 SQIVND (reference sequence). The CDR3 sequence is 16 residues long. The CDR3 DNA reads as TGTGCCAGTAGTATAAGGGGACAGACTCTTATCTATGGCTACACCTTC. Amino acids: CASSIRGQTLIYGYTF. Drawing the rest from reference TRBV19 and TRBJ1-2, the complete variable domain is DGGITQSPKYLFRKEGQNVTLSCEQNLNHDAMYWYRQDPGQGLRLIYYSQIVNDFQKGDIAEGYSVSREKKESFPLTVTSAQKNPTAFYLCASSIRGQTLIYGYTFGSGTRLTVV.

The V and J genes are TRBV6-5 and TRBJ2-7; tentative D call: TRBD1 (6 bases). Looked up from germline, CDR1 is MNHEY and CDR2 is SVGAGI. The ends were cut back, 5 bases at V and 1 base at J, with 12 bases in the middle. The CDR3 spans 14 residues. The CDR3 loop is CASSTTGYSYEQYF. DNA of the CDR3: TGTGCCAGCAGTACCACAGGGTATTCCTACGAGCAGTACTTC.

J is TRBJ1-2 and V is TRBV5-4, with 9 bases matching TRBD1. Looked up from germline, CDR1 is SGHNT and CDR2 is YYREEE (reference sequence). This CDR3 has 15 amino acids. The junction had 3 bases not matched to a gene; V was cut back by 0 bases and J by 3 bases. The CDR3 bases are TGTGCCAGCAGCTTGGCGGGACAGGGATACTATGGCTACACCTTC. Protein product: CASSLAGQGYYGYTF.

The chain recombines TRBV18 with TRBJ1-4; tentatively, D is TRBD1 (5 bases). Germline V lookup: CDR1 KGHSH, CDR2 LQKENI. The V end lost 0 bases, the J end lost 3 bases, and 11 bases lay between the germline ends. The CDR3 loop spans 16 amino acids. CDR3: CASSPPEGRPNEKLFF. Here the CDR3 DNA reads TGTGCCAGCTCACCACCGGAGGGGCGACCTAATGAAAAACTGTTTTTT.

CDR3 nucleotides: TGTGCCAGCTCACCAGCCCCCACAGGGGGATATGGCTACACCTTC. It translates to CASSPAPTGGYGYTF. The chain has TRBV18 and TRBJ1-2, with TRBD1 matching over 8 bases. This CDR3 has 15 residues. Trimming took 2 bases from V and 5 from J; bases not matched to a gene: 7. Germline V gene lookup returns CDR1 KGHSH and CDR2 LQKENI.

The gene calls are TRBV5-6 and TRBJ2-3; 10 positions agree with TRBD2. After removal of 0 bases from V and 5 bases from J, the junction contained 9 bases not matched to a gene. CDR1 is SGHDT and CDR2 is YYEEEE in the germline V gene. The CDR3 spans 17 residues. The CDR3: CASSLVASGGSGDTQYF. The CDR3 DNA sequence: TGTGCCAGCAGCTTGGTTGCTAGCGGGGGCTCAGGAGATACGCAGTATTTT.

V usage is TRBV2 and J usage is TRBJ2-5; tentative D call: TRBD1 (6 bases). The J call may be mistaken, given a closer DNA end match to TRBJ2-7. Germline V lookup: CDR1 SNHLY, CDR2 FYNNEI. The CDR3 consists of 14 residues. CDR3: CASSDQGFPYEQYF. Here the CDR3 DNA reads TGTGCCAGCAGTGATCAGGGGTTCCCCTACGAGCAGTACTTC.

V and J are TRBV4-3 and TRBJ1-1; no definite D call. Germline assignment: CDR1 LGHNA and CDR2 YSLEER. Trimming pared 0 bases from V and 0 bases from J, leaving 8 bases between. The CDR3 contains 15 residues. The CDR3 here is CASSQEARMNTEAFF. The CDR3 nucleotides are TGCGCCAGCAGCCAAGAGGCCAGGATGAACACTGAAGCTTTCTTT.

This chain uses TRBV19 with TRBJ1-2, with 8 nucleotides matching TRBD1. Germline lookup yields CDR1 LNHDA and CDR2 SQIVND (reference sequence). J gave up 3 bases and V 4 bases, and 10 bases lay outside the gene matches. The CDR3 has 16 amino acids. For the CDR3, the DNA is TGTGCCAGTAGTACCTACCGGACAGGGCATCACTATGGCTACACCTTC. It specifies CASSTYRTGHHYGYTF.

The rearrangement links TRBV5-6 to TRBJ2-7, with 9 nucleotides matching TRBD1. J gave up 0 bases and V 2 bases, and 6 bases lay outside the gene matches. Germline V gives CDR1 SGHDT, CDR2 YYEEEE. The CDR3 length is 16 residues. The CDR3 region has the DNA TGTGCCAGCAGCTTCGGGACAGGGCCCTTCTCCTACGAGCAGTACTTC. The encoded protein is CASSFGTGPFSYEQYF.

This clone was counted once. The CDR3 region is CASSLSGTSGGGRQFF. In DNA form, the CDR3 reads TGTGCCAGCAGCTTGTCCGGGACTAGCGGGGGGGGGCGGCAGTTCTTC. This chain joins TRBV7-2 and TRBJ2-1; 16 positions match TRBD2. V lost 3 bases to trimming and J lost 12 bases; unmatched junction nucleotides: 8. The CDR3 is made up of 16 amino acids. Per the germline V gene, CDR1 is SGHTA and CDR2 is FQGNSA.

This sequence joins TRBV7-2 and TRBJ2-1; D possibly corresponds to TRBD2 (6 bases). Germline-derived CDR1 and CDR2 are SGHTA and FQGNSA. The CDR3 has 13 residues. V was shortened by 5 bases and J by 8 bases, with 13 bases between the two germline ends. The chain's CDR3 is CASSLSGGDEQFF. CDR3 coding DNA: TGTGCCAGCAGCCTCTCGGGCGGGGATGAGCAGTTCTTC.

The rearrangement uses TRBV5-6 and TRBJ2-5, with 13 positions matching TRBD2. After removal of 4 bases from V and 0 bases from J, the junction contained 6 bases not matched to a gene. The CDR3 runs 17 residues. Per the germline V gene, CDR1 is SGHDT and CDR2 is YYEEEE. The CDR3 spells CASSPGLAGEYQETQYF. CDR3 bases: TGTGCCAGCAGCCCAGGACTAGCGGGGGAGTACCAAGAGACCCAGTACTTC.

The chain couples TRBV7-3 to TRBJ2-2, with D possibly matching TRBD1 (5 bases). V was trimmed by 6 bases and J by 8 bases, leaving 10 bases between them. The CDR3 extends over 12 amino acids. CDR1 is SGHTA and CDR2 is FQGTGA in the germline V gene. The CDR3 reads CASSRQTGELFF. CDR3 nucleotides: TGTGCCAGCAGTCGACAGACAGGGGAGCTGTTTTTT.